This is a list of T cell receptor beta chains from one sample in a study of blood T cell repertoires in COVID-19. The assay was immunoSEQ multiplex PCR, and TCRdb's table has in-frame clones only and misses some. The profile covers 250,000 to 350,000 clones, with approximately 92% appearing a single time and roughly 1.1% taken by the ten largest. Sequenced sample: PBMCs or T cells enriched from blood (not recorded which). These receptors all stem from a woman younger than 45 who had recovered from COVID-19. Each CDR3 is given with its conserved first and last residue. Each record gives: V gene, D gene, J gene, clone size, CDR3 DNA, CDR3 protein. D genes are given only for firm matches. Not all rows give a size; the values are once, few, many and, for expanded clones, a class.

TRBV6-5	NA	TRBJ1-4	NA	TGTGCCAGCAGTTACCGCGGGGTCGGGAATGAAAAACTGTTTTTT	CASSYRGVGNEKLFF
TRBV7-3	NA	TRBJ1-2	NA	TGTGCCAGCAGCCTCCCGGACAAGTTCTATGGCTACACCTTC	CASSLPDKFYGYTF
TRBV4-3	NA	TRBJ2-2	NA	TGCGCCAGCAGCCAAGAATTATCCTCAGGGAACACCGGGGAGCTGTTTTTT	CASSQELSSGNTGELFF
TRBV28	TRBD1	TRBJ1-1	NA	TGTGCCAGCAGTCAACAACAGGGGGAGAACACTGAAGCTTTCTTT	CASSQQQGENTEAFF
TRBV6-2/TRBV6-3	TRBD2	TRBJ2-2	NA	TGTGCCAGCAGTTACAACCGACTAGCTATCGGGGAGCTGTTTTTT	CASSYNRLAIGELFF
TRBV2	TRBD1	TRBJ1-5	NA	TGTGCCAGCAGGGGGGGACAGGGGGTCGGTCAGCCCCAGCATTTT	CASRGGQGVGQPQHF
TRBV19	NA	TRBJ2-7	NA	TGTGCCAGTAGTATGGAGGGGCCAGCCTACGAGCAGTACTTC	CASSMEGPAYEQYF
TRBV12-3/TRBV12-4	TRBD2	TRBJ2-1	NA	TGTGCCAGCAGCTCCTTAGGGACTATTGAGCAGTTCTTC	CASSSLGTIEQFF
TRBV19	NA	TRBJ2-5	NA	TGTGCCAGTAGGGTAACAGGGAAAGAGACCCAGTACTTC	CASRVTGKETQYF
TRBV2	TRBD2	TRBJ2-2	NA	TGTGCCAGCAGTGAAGAACAAGCGGGAGGAACCGGGGAGCTGTTTTTT	CASSEEQAGGTGELFF
TRBV2	TRBD2	TRBJ2-5	NA	TGTGCCAGCACCGAGGAACTAGCGTCGGAGACCCAGTACTTC	CASTEELASETQYF
TRBV24-1	NA	TRBJ1-1	NA	TGTGCCACCCATAAAGGAGGGATGGACTTTGAAGCTTTCTTT	CATHKGGMDFEAFF
TRBV9	TRBD2	TRBJ2-1	NA	TGTGCCAGCAGCGACCTGGGACTAGCGGGAGGAGTTGAGCAGTTCTTC	CASSDLGLAGGVEQFF
TRBV13	TRBD1	TRBJ1-3	once	TGTGCCAGCAGCTTAAACCGGGGACAGGGGAAGGGGCCCATATATTTT	CASSLNRGQGKGPIYF
TRBV6-6	TRBD1	TRBJ1-3	NA	TGTGCCAGCAGCCCTGACAGGGGTGTGTCTGGAAACACCATATATTTT	CASSPDRGVSGNTIYF
TRBV27	TRBD1	TRBJ1-2	NA	TGTGCCAGCAGTTTAAAATTCGAGGGGACAGCTTTCTATGGCTACACCTTC	CASSLKFEGTAFYGYTF
TRBV2	NA	TRBJ2-7	NA	TGTGCCAGCGCCCGGACGGATGGGAGCTCCTACGAGCAGTACTTC	CASARTDGSSYEQYF
TRBV7-3	TRBD1	TRBJ2-1	NA	TGTGCCAGCAGCCCACAGGGGCGCAGCTCCTACAATGAGCAGTTCTTC	CASSPQGRSSYNEQFF
TRBV7-6	TRBD2	TRBJ2-3	NA	TGTGCCAGCAGCTTTGGCGGGGGGGCAGATACGCAGTATTTT	CASSFGGGADTQYF
TRBV18	NA	TRBJ2-7	NA	TGTGCCAGCTCACCGGGGGAGCAGGGGCGCGAGCAGTACTTC	CASSPGEQGREQYF